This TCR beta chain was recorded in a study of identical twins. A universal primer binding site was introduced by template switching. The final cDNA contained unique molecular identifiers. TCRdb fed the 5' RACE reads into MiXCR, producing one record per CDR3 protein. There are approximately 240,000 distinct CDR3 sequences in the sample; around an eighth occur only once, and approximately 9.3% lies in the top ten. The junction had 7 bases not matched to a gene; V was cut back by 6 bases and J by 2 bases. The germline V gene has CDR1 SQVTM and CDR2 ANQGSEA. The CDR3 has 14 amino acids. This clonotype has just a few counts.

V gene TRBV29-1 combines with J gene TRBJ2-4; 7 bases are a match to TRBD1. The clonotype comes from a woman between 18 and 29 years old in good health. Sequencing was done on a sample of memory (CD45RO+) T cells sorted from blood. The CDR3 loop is CSVIGGTTKNIQYF. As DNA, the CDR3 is TGCAGCGTCATAGGGGGCACGACCAAAAACATTCAGTACTTC.